This entry describes one T cell receptor beta chain. Amplification used 60 Vbeta primers and 13 Jbeta primers. Measured with immunoSEQ multiplex PCR; TCRdb has only the in-frame clones, and not every one. Of some 160,000 clones listed, about three quarters are singletons. Donors sampled were nominally healthy, though unrecorded immune exposures were likely. The source of the sample is a study of cytomegalovirus exposure and HLA in healthy donors. As for the study in general: About 85 million unique TCRs from HLA-typed donors were held in an early release of data.

There are 15 residues in the CDR3. Germline CDR1 and CDR2: MNHEY and SMNVEV (reference sequence). V lost 4 bases and J lost 4; bases outside the gene matches: 9. Sequences were obtained from PBMCs. The sequence was collected from a woman between 25 and 40 years old in good health and CMV-seronegative. The rearrangement links TRBV27 to TRBJ1-2; 7 nucleotides line up with TRBD1. CDR3 sequence: CASSSRTGGGYGYTF. The CDR3 DNA reads as TGTGCCAGCAGTTCGCGGACAGGAGGTGGCTATGGCTACACCTTC.